This record looks at one TCR beta chain sequence and its context. The data originate from a study of blood T cells in healthy people across ages. Primers used in a second PCR of about 6 to 12 cycles were a sample-barcoded 5' primer and a J-beta primer mix. Unique molecular identifiers of 12 random nucleotides labeled each cDNA. Each CDR3 protein is one row after TCRdb ran MiXCR on the 5' RACE reads. The sample yields 700,000 to 900,000 distinct CDR3 sequences, roughly 24% seen once. This CDR3 spans 18 amino acids. V dropped 0 bases and J dropped 6 bases, with 22 bases sitting between them. Germline loops: CDR1 ENHRY, CDR2 SYGVKD. The study recruited healthy Caucasian donors from Russia who were aged about 6 to 90. These data were also reused for a study on T cells of mothers and their children.

Sequencing was done on a sample of blood. The chain links TRBV10-3 to TRBJ2-3, with TRBD2 as a possible D gene (6 bases). This TCR was recovered from a boy aged 10-17 years in good health. In DNA, the CDR3 is TGTGCCATCAGTGAGTCTAGCGGATCAAGGTCCCGATGGGATACGCAGTATTTT. Its translation is CAISESSGSRSRWDTQYF.